Presented here are 2 T cell receptor beta chains from one specimen sequenced in a study of graft-versus-host responses after intestinal transplantation. Their recognized antigens are unknown. The repertoire was sequenced with immunoSEQ multiplex PCR; TCRdb's copy has only in-frame clones and lacks some. The data hold 25,000 to 30,000 clones, with 82% observed a single time. The starting material was unstimulated CD4+ T cells sorted from spleen or lymph node cells, obtained before intestinal transplant. The receptor set was obtained from a human donor who received an intestinal transplant.

V usage is TRBV28 and J usage is TRBJ1-5, with 9 bases matching TRBD1. This CDR3 is 15 amino acids long. CDR1 MDHEN and CDR2 SYDVKM come from the germline V gene. V shed 6 bases and J 6 bases; nucleotides not matched to a gene: 9. CDR3 sequence: CASRSPGQGSQPQHF. DNA for the CDR3: TGTGCCAGCAGATCGCCGGGACAGGGTAGTCAGCCCCAGCATTTT.

This clone has a single count. The chain employs TRBV20-1 and TRBJ2-1; D remains unclear. Per germline, CDR1 DFQATT and CDR2 SNEGSKA (reference sequence). The CDR3 extends over 11 amino acids. V lost 5 bases, J lost 2 bases, and 4 bases lay in between. The CDR3 here is CSAGTYNEQFF. The CDR3 DNA reads as TGCAGTGCTGGAACCTACAATGAGCAGTTCTTC.